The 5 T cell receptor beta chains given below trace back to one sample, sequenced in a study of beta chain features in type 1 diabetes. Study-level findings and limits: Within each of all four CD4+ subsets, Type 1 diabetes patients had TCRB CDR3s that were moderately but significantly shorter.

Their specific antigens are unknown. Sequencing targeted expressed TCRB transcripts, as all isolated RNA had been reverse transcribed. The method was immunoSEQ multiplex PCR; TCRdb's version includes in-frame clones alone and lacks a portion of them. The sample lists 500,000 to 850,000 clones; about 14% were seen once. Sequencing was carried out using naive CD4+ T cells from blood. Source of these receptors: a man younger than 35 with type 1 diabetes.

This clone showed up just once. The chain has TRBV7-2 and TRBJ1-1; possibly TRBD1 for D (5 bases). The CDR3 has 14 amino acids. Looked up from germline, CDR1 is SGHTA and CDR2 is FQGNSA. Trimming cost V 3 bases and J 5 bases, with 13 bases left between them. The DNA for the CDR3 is TGTGCCAGCAGCTTCAGGGAAGGTAGAACTGAAGCTTTCTTT. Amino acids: CASSFREGRTEAFF.

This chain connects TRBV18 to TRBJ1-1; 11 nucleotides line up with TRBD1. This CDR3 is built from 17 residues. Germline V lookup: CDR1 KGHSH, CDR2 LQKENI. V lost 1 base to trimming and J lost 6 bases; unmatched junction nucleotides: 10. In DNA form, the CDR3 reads TGTGCCAGCTCACCACTCAGGTGGGGACAGGGGGATGCTGAAGCTTTCTTT. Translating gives CASSPLRWGQGDAEAFF. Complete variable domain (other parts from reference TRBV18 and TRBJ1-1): NAGVMQNPRHLVRRRGQEARLRCSPMKGHSHVYWYRQLPEEGLKFMVYLQKENIIDESGMPKERFSAEFPKEGPSILRIQQVVRGDSAAYFCASSPLRWGQGDAEAFFGQGTRLTVV.

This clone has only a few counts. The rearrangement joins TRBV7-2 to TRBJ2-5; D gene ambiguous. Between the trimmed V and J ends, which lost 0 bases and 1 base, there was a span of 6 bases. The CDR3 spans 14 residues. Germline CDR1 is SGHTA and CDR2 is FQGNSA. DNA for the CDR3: TGTGCCAGCAGCTTAGCGAGGAGCCAAGAGACCCAGTACTTC. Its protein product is CASSLARSQETQYF.

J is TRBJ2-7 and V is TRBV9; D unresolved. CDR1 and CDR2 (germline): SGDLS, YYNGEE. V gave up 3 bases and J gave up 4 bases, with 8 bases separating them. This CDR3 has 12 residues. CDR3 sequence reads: CASSAFGYEQYF. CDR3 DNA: TGTGCCAGCAGCGCCTTTGGGTACGAGCAGTACTTC.

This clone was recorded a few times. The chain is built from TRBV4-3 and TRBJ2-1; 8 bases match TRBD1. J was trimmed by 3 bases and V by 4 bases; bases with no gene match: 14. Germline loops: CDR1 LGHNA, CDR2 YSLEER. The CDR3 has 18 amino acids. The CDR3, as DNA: TGCGCCAGCAGCCGCCCGACCCCACAGGGGGAATGCTACAATGAGCAGTTCTTC. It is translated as CASSRPTPQGECYNEQFF.